There are a few counts of the clone carrying this TCR beta chain. Its antigen remains unknown. Stable hyperthyroidism: no ophthalmopathy progression over 18 months of follow-up. The PBMCs were sourced from fresh peripheral blood (more than 9 ml). What was amplified from RNA transcripts were TCR beta CDR3 regions. Researchers ran a first-round RT-PCR on the TCR CDR3 using the HTBI primer set. Each CDR3 protein is one row after TCRdb ran MiXCR on the multiplex PCR reads. The sample has hundreds of thousands of distinct CDR3 sequences, approximately 16% seen once. The sample belongs to a study of T cells in Graves' hyperthyroidism and ophthalmopathy. The study's findings and limits: Ophthalmopathy was predicted by the model a median of around 5.9 months ahead of onset.

The germline V and J ends were trimmed by 2 bases and 7 bases, with 15 bases remaining between them. CDR1 and CDR2 (germline): SEHNR, FQNEAQ (reference sequence). This CDR3 contains 16 residues. The rearrangement joins TRBV7-9 to TRBJ1-6, with D perhaps matching TRBD1 (6 bases). The specimen was blood. The receptor comes from a middle-aged man with Graves' hyperthyroidism. CDR3 coding DNA: TGTGCCAGCAGCTTATGGGGGGCCGCGGGGAATTCACCCCTCCACTTT. Residues: CASSLWGAAGNSPLHF.